This T cell receptor beta chain originates from a study of T cell repertoires in cytomegalovirus infection. TCRdb re-called the reads through MiXCR, storing one row per CDR3 protein. The repertoire holds 650,000 to 900,000 distinct CDR3 sequences, around a third seen once, with around 12% in the top ten. This clonotype was detected many times. Its antigen is not known. There are 15 residues in the CDR3. V was pared by 4 bases and J by 0 bases, with 11 bases between. The V gene's germline CDR1 is SGHDT and CDR2 YYEEEE. This TCR was recovered from a human donor in good health (CMV status not recorded). Some clones in this sample may be carry-over from other donors' samples. The sequences come from cultured CD8+ T cells from PBMCs, collected from culture after CMV antigen stimulation. V and J are TRBV5-6 and TRBJ2-1, with D perhaps matching TRBD1 (6 bases). Written as DNA, the CDR3 is TGTGCCAGCAGCCAGGGGATTAGCTCCTACAATGAGCAGTTCTTC. Its protein is CASSQGISSYNEQFF.